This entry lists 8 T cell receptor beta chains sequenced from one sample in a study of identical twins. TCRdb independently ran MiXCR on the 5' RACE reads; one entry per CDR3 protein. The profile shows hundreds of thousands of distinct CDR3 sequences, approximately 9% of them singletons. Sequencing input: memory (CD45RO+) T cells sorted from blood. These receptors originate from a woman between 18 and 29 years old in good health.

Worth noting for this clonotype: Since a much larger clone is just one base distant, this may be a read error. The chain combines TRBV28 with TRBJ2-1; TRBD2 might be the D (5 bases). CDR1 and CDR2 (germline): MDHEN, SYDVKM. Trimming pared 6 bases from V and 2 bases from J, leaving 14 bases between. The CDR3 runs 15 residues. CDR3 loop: CASSNGIATYNEQFF. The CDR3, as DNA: TGTGCCAGCAGCAATGGAATAGCGACCTACAATGAGCAGTTCTTC.

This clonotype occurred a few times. CDR3 sequence: CASSAISGGAKNTQYF. The CDR3 DNA reads TGCGCCAGCAGCGCGATTAGCGGGGGGGCCAAAAATACGCAGTATTTT. The rearrangement uses TRBV5-1 and TRBJ2-3; TRBD2 matches at 11 bases. The CDR3 spans 16 residues. Unmatched junction bases numbered 11, after V lost 4 bases and J lost 7 bases. Looked up from germline, CDR1 is SGHRS and CDR2 is YFSETQ.

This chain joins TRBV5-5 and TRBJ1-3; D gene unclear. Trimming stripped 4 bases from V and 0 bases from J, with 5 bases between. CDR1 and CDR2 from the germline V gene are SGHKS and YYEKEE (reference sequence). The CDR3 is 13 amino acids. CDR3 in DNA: TGTGCCAGCAGCGTATCCTCTGGAAACACCATATATTTT. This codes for CASSVSSGNTIYF.

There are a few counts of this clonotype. The DNA for the CDR3 is TGTGCCAGCGCTACTAATCAGCCCCAGCATTTT. This encodes CASATNQPQHF. V gene TRBV2 combines with J gene TRBJ1-5; D not resolved. The CDR3 extends over 11 amino acids. CDR1 and CDR2 (germline): SNHLY, FYNNEI. With 8 bases removed from V and 4 bases from J, the gap between germline ends came to 6 bases.

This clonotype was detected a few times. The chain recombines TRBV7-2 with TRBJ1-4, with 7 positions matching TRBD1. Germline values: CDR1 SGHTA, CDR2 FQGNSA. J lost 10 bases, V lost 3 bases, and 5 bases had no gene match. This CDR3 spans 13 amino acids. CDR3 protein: CASSFSGQRKLFF. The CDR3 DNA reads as TGTGCCAGCAGCTTCTCGGGACAGCGAAAACTGTTTTTT.

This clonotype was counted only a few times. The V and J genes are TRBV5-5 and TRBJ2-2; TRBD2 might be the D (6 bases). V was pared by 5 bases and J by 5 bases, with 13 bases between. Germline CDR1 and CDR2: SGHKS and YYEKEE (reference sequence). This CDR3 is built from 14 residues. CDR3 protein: CASRGPGGTGELFF. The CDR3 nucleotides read TGTGCCAGCAGGGGGCCCGGGGGAACCGGGGAGCTGTTTTTT.

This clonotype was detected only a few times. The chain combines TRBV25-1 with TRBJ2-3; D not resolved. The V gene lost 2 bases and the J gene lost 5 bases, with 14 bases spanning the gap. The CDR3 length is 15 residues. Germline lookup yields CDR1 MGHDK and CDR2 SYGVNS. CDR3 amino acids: CASSEGGTLGDTQYF. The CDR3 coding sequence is TGTGCCAGCAGTGAAGGTGGAACCCTCGGAGATACGCAGTATTTT.

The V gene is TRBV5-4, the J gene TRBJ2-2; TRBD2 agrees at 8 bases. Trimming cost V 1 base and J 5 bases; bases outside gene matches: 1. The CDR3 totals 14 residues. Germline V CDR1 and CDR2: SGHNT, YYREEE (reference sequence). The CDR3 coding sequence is TGTGCCAGCAGCTTGCCTAGCGGGACCGGGGAGCTGTTTTTT. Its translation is CASSLPSGTGELFF.